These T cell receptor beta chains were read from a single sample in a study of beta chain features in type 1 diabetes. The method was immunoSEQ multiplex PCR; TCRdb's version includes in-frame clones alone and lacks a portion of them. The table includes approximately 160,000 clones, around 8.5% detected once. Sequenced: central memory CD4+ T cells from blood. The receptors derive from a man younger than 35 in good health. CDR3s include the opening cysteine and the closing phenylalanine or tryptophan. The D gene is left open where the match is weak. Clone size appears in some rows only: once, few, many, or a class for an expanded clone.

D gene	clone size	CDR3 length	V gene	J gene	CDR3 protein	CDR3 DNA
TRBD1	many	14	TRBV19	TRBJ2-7	CASSAQGAVGEQYF	TGTGCCAGTAGCGCACAGGGGGCAGTTGGAGAGCAGTACTTC
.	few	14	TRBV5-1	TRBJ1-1	CASSWRDGNTEAFF	TGCGCCAGCAGCTGGAGGGACGGGAACACTGAAGCTTTCTTT
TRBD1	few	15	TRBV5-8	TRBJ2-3	CASSSGTGGVDTQYF	TGTGCCAGCAGCTCCGGGACAGGGGGTGTAGATACGCAGTATTTT
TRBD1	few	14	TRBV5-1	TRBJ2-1	CASRDHRTRTGGFF	TGCGCCAGCAGGGACCACCGAACCCGGACAGGGGGATTCTTC
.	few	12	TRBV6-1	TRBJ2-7	CASSPRTYEQYF	TGTGCCAGCAGCCCGCGCACCTACGAGCAGTACTTC
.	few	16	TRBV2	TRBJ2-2	CASSLRAPANTGELFF	TGTGCCAGCAGTCTCAGGGCCCCCGCGAACACCGGGGAGCTGTTTTTT
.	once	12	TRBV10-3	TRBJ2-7	CASQQGSYEQYF	TGTGCCTCACAACAGGGTTCCTACGAGCAGTACTTC
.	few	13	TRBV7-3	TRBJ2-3	CASSLPDSHTQYF	TGTGCCAGCAGCTTACCGGACAGCCATACGCAGTATTTT
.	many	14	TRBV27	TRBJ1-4	CASREGQLPEKLFF	TGTGCCAGCAGGGAAGGACAGTTACCTGAAAAACTGTTTTTT
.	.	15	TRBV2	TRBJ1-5	CASRGAGDSNQPQHF	TGTGCCAGCAGAGGGGCAGGTGATAGCAATCAGCCCCAGCATTTT
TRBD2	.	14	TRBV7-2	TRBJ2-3	CASSYGGATDTQYF	TGTGCCAGCAGCTACGGGGGGGCCACAGATACGCAGTATTTT
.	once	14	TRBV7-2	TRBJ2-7	CASSEEPGVYEQYF	TGTGCCAGCAGCGAAGAGCCGGGTGTATACGAGCAGTACTTC
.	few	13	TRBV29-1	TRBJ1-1	CSVSNRLNTEAFF	TGCAGCGTTTCTAACAGGTTGAACACTGAAGCTTTCTTT
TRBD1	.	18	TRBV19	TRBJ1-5	CASSIGKWTGADNQPQHF	TGTGCCAGTAGTATAGGAAAATGGACAGGGGCGGACAATCAGCCCCAGCATTTT
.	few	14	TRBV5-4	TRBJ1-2	CASSPGQNNYGYTF	TGTGCCAGCAGCCCCGGACAGAATAACTATGGCTACACCTTC
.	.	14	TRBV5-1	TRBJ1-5	CASSLDGSNQPQHF	TGCGCCAGCAGCTTGGACGGGAGCAATCAGCCCCAGCATTTT
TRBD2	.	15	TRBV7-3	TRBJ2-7	CASRQGLAHSYEQYF	TGTGCCAGCAGGCAAGGACTAGCGCACTCCTACGAGCAGTACTTC
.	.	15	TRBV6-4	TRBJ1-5	CASSDVRDGNQPQHF	TGTGCCAGCAGTGATGTCAGGGATGGCAATCAGCCCCAGCATTTT
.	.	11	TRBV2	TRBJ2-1	CASTRRNEQFF	TGTGCCAGCACTCGTCGCAATGAGCAGTTCTTC
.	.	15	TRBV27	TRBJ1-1	CASSPRQRLNTEAFF	TGTGCCAGCAGTCCAAGACAGCGATTGAACACTGAAGCTTTCTTT
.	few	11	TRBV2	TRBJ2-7	CASSEGGEQYF	TGTGCCAGCAGTGAGGGAGGCGAGCAGTACTTC
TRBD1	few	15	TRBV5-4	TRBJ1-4	CASSSGGTGGEKLFF	TGTGCCAGCAGCTCAGGGGGCACAGGGGGGGAAAAACTGTTTTTT
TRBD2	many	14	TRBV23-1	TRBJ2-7	CASSYGTRREEQYF	TGCGCCAGCAGCTACGGGACTAGGAGGGAAGAGCAGTACTTC
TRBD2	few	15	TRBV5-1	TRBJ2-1	CASSFAGGPYNEQFF	TGCGCCAGCAGCTTTGCGGGAGGGCCGTACAATGAGCAGTTCTTC
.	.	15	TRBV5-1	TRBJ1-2	CASSFMAVGSYGYTF	TGCGCCAGCAGCTTCATGGCGGTCGGCTCGTATGGCTACACCTTC
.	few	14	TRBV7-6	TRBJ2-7	CASGDSLLPYEQYF	TGTGCCAGCGGAGACAGTTTACTCCCCTACGAGCAGTACTTC
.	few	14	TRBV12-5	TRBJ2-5	CASGLAGSQETQYF	TGTGCTAGTGGTCTGGCCGGGTCCCAAGAGACCCAGTACTTC
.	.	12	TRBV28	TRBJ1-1	CASSLAGWIAFF	TGTGCCAGCAGTTTAGCAGGGTGGATAGCTTTCTTT
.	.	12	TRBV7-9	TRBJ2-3	CASSPTTDTQYF	TGTGCCAGCAGCCCTACCACAGATACGCAGTATTTT
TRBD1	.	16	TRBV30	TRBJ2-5	CAWSGGVTGGEETQYF	TGTGCCTGGAGTGGGGGGGTGACAGGGGGCGAAGAGACCCAGTACTTC
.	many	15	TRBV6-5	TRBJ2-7	CASTLRSGGVYEQYF	TGTGCCAGCACCCTCCGGAGTGGTGGTGTCTACGAGCAGTACTTC